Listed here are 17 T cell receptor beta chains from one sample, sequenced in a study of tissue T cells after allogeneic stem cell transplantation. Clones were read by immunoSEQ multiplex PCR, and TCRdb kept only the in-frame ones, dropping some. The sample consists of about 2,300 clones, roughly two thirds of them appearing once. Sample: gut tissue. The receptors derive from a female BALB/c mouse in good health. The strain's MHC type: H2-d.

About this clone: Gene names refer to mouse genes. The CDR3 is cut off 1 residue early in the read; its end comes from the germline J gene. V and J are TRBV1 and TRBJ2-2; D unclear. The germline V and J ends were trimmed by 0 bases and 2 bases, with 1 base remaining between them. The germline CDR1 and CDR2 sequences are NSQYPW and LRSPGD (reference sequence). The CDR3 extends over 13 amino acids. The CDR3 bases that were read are TGCACCTGCAGTGCAGACAACACCGGGCAGCTCTAC. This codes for CTCSADNTGQLY. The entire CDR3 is CTCSADNTGQLYF.

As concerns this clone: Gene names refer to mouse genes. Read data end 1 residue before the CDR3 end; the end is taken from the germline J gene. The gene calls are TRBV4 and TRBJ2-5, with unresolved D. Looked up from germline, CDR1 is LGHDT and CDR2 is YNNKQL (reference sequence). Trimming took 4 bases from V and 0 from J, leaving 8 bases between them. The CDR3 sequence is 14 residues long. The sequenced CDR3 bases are TGTGCCAGCAGCTTCGGGTTTAACCAAGACACCCAGTAC. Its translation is CASSFGFNQDTQY. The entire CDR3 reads CASSFGFNQDTQYF.

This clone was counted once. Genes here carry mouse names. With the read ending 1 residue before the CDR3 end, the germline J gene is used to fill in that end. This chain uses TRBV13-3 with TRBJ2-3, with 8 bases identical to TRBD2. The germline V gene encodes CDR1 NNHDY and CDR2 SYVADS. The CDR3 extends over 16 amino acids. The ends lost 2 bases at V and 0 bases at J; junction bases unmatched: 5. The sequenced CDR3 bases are TGTGCCAGCAGTGACAACTGGGGGCCTAGTGCAGAAACGCTGTAT. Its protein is CASSDNWGPSAETLY. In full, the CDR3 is CASSDNWGPSAETLYF.

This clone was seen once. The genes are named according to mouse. The CDR3 reads CGARDWGGQNTLYF. The DNA read from the CDR3 is TGTGGTGCTAGGGATTGGGGGGGTCAAAACACCTTGTAC. The chain combines TRBV20 with TRBJ2-4; 7 nucleotides match TRBD2. The read terminates 1 residue before the CDR3 end, so the remaining end is supplied by the germline J gene. This CDR3 has 14 amino acids. In germline, CDR1 is GFQATS, CDR2 STVNSAI. V shed 0 bases and J 1 base; nucleotides not matched to a gene: 1.

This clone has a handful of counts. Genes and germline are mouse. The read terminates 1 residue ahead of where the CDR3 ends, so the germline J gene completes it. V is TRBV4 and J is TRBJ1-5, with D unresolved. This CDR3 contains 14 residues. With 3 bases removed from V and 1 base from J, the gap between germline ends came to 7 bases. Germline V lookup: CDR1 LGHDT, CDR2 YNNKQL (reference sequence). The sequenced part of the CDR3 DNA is TGTGCCAGCAGCTACGGGAAGAACAACCAGGCTCCGCTT. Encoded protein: CASSYGKNNQAPL. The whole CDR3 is CASSYGKNNQAPLF.

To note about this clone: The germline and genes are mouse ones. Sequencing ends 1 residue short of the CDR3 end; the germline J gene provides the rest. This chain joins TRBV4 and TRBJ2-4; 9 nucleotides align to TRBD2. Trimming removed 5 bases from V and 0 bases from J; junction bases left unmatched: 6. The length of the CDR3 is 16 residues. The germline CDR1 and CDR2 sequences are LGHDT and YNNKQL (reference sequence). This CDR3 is CASSQRDWDSQNTLYF. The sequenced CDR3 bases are TGTGCCAGCAGCCAACGGGACTGGGATAGTCAAAACACCTTGTAC. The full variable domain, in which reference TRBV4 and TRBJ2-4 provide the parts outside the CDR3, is ETAVFQTPNYHVTQVGNEVSFNCKQTLGHDTMYWYKQDSKKLLKIMFSYNNKQLIVNETVPRRFSPQSSDKAHLNLRIKSVEPEDSAVYLCASSQRDWDSQNTLYFGAGTRLSVL.

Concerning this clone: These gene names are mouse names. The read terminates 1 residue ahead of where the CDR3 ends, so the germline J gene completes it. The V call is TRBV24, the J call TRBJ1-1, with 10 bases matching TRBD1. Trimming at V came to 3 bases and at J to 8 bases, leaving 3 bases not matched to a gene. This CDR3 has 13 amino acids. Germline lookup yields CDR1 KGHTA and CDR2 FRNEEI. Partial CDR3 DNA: TGTGCCAGCAGTCTCCCGGACAGGGGGGAAGTCTTC. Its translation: CASSLPDRGEVF. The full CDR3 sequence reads CASSLPDRGEVFF.

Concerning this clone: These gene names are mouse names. CDR3: CASSRTNERLFF. The covered CDR3 bases are TGTGCCAGCAGTAGGACCAACGAAAGATTATTT. The chain uses TRBV19 and TRBJ1-4; no definite D call. The read ends 1 residue shy of where the CDR3 ends; the end is completed using the germline J gene. Per germline, CDR1 FNHDT and CDR2 SITEND (reference sequence). Trimming pared 3 bases from V and 3 bases from J, leaving 3 bases between. CDR3 length: 12 residues.

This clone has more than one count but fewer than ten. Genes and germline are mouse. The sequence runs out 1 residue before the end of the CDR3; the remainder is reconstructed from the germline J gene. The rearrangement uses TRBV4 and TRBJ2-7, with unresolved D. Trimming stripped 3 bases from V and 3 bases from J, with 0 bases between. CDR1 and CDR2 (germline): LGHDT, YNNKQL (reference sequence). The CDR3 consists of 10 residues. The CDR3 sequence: CASSYYEQYF. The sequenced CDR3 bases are TGTGCCAGCAGCTACTATGAACAGTAC.

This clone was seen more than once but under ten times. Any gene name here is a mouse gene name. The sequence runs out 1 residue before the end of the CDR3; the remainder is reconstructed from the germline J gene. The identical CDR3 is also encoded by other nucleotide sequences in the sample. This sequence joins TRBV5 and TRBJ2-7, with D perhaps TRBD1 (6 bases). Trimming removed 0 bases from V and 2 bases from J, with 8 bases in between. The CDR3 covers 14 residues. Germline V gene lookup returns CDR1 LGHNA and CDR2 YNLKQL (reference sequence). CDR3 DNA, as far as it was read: TGTGCCAGCAGCCAAGAACAGGGACCCTATGAACAGTAC. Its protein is CASSQEQGPYEQY. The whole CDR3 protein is CASSQEQGPYEQYF.

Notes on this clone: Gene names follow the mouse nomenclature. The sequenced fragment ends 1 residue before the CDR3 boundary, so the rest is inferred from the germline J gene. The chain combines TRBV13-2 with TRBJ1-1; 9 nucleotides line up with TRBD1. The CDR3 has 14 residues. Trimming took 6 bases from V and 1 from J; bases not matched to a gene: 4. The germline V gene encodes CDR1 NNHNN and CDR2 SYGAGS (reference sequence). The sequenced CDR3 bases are TGTGCCAGCGTCGGGGACAGGGAAAACACAGAAGTCTTC. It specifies CASVGDRENTEVF. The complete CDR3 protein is CASVGDRENTEVFF.

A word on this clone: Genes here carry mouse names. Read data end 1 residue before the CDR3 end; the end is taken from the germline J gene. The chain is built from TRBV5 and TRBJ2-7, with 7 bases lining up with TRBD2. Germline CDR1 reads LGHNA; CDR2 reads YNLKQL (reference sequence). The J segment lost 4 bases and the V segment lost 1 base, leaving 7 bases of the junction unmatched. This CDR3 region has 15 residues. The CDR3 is CASSQARLGVYEQYF. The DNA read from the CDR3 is TGTGCCAGCAGCCAAGCCAGGCTGGGGGTGTATGAACAGTAC.

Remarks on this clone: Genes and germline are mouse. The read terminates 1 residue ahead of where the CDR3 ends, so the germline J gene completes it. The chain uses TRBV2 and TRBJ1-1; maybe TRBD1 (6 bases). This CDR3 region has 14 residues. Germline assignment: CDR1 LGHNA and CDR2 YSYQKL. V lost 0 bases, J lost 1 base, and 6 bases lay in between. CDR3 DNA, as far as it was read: TGTGCCAGCAGCCAAGAACAGGGAAACACAGAAGTCTTC. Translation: CASSQEQGNTEVF. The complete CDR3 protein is CASSQEQGNTEVFF.

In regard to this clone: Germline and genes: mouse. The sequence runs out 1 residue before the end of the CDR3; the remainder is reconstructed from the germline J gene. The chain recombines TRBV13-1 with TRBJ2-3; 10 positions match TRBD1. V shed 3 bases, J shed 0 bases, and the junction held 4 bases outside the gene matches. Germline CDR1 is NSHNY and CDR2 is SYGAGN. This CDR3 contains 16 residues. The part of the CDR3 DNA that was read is TGTGCCAGCAGTGTCCGGGACAGGGGTAGTGCAGAAACGCTGTAT. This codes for CASSVRDRGSAETLY. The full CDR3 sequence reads CASSVRDRGSAETLYF.

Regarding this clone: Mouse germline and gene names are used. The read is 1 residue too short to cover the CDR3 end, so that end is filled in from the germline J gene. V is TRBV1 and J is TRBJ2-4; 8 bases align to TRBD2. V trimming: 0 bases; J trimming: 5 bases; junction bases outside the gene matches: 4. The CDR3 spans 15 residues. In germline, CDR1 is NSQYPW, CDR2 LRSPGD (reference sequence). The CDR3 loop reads CTCSADGGGANTLYF. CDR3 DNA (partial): TGCACCTGCAGTGCAGATGGGGGGGGCGCAAACACCTTGTAC.

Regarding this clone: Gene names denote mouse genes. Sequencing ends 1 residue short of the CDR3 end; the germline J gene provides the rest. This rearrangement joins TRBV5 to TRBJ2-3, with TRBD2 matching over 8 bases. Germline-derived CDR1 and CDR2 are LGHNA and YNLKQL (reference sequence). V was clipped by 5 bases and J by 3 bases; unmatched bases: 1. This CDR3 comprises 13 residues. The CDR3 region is CASSRGGAETLYF. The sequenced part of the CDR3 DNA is TGTGCCAGCAGCAGGGGGGGCGCAGAAACGCTGTAT.

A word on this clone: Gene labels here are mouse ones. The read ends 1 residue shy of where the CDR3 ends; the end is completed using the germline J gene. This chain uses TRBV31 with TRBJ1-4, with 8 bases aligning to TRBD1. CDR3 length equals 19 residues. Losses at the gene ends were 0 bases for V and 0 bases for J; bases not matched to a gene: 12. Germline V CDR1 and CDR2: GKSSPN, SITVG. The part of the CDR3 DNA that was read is TGTGCCTGGAGTCTAGAGGACAGGGAAGGAAAAATTTCCAACGAAAGATTATTT. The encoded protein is CAWSLEDREGKISNERLF. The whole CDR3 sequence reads CAWSLEDREGKISNERLFF.